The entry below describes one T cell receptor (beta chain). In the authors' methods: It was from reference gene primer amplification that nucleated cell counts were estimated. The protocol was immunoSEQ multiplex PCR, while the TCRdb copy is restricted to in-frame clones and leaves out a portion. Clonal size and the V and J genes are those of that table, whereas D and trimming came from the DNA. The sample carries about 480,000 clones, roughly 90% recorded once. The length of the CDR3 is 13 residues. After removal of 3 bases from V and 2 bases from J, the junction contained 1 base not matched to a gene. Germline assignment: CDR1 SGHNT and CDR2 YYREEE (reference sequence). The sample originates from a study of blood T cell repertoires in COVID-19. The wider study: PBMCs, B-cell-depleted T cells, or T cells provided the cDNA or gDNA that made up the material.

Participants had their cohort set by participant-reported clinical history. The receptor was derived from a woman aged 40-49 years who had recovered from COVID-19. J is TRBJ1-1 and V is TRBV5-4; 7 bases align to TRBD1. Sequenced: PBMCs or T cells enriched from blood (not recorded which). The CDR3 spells CASSWDRNTEAFF. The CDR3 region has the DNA TGTGCCAGCAGCTGGGACAGAAACACTGAAGCTTTCTTT.